Listed below are T cell receptor beta chains from one sample, sequenced in a study of early T cells in non-severe SARS-CoV-2 infection. TCRdb redid the calling of the 5' RACE reads with MiXCR, one entry per CDR3 protein. The profile shows 75,000 to 80,000 distinct CDR3 sequences, around 17% of them singletons. Sequencing input: whole blood. These receptors were collected from an adult who was a healthcare worker with PCR-confirmed SARS-CoV-2 infection or an uninfected control (not recorded which). The CDR3 runs from the conserved cysteine through the conserved F or W. The D gene is left open where the match is weak. Some rows have no size entry. The others give once, few or many, or a class for an expanded clone.

cdr3_aa | cdr3_nt | v_call | d_call | clone_size | cdr3_length | j_call
CSVASSGGDYNEQFF | TGCAGCGTTGCCTCTAGCGGGGGGGACTACAATGAGCAGTTCTTC | TRBV29-1 | TRBD2 | . | 15 | TRBJ2-1
CASSRPGTSGIYEQYF | TGTGCCAGCAGCCGGCCCGGGACTAGCGGGATCTACGAGCAGTACTTC | TRBV11-2 | TRBD2 | few | 16 | TRBJ2-7
CASQRAGGPIGELFF | TGTGCCAGCCAGAGAGCGGGGGGGCCTATCGGGGAGCTGTTTTTT | TRBV6-5 | TRBD2 | . | 15 | TRBJ2-2
CSVVLRTGSSGNTIYF | TGCAGTGTGGTCTTGAGGACAGGGAGCTCTGGAAACACCATATATTTT | TRBV20-1 | TRBD1 | few | 16 | TRBJ1-3
CASSPYGGSTYNEQFF | TGTGCCAGCAGCCCTTACGGGGGAAGTACCTACAATGAGCAGTTCTTC | TRBV7-8 | . | few | 16 | TRBJ2-1
CASSLTGLMNTEAFF | TGTGCCAGCAGTTTGACAGGCTTGATGAACACTGAAGCTTTCTTT | TRBV6-6 | . | . | 15 | TRBJ1-1
CASRGGGDSPLHF | TGTGCCTCCCGGGGAGGGGGAGATTCACCCCTCCACTTT | TRBV10-3 | . | . | 13 | TRBJ1-6
CASSLGQGGRAFF | TGTGCCAGCAGCTTGGGACAGGGGGGCCGAGCTTTCTTT | TRBV5-6 | TRBD1 | . | 13 | TRBJ1-1
CASSPGVPGEAFF | TGCGCCAGCAGCCCCGGCGTACCGGGTGAAGCTTTCTTT | TRBV5-1 | . | many | 13 | TRBJ1-1
CASSPRRVSYEQYF | TGCGCCAGCAGCCCTCGAAGGGTCTCCTACGAGCAGTACTTC | TRBV5-1 | . | few | 14 | TRBJ2-7
CASSMGTVGTAFF | TGTGCCAGCTCAATGGGGACAGTTGGTACAGCTTTCTTT | TRBV18 | TRBD1 | many | 13 | TRBJ1-1
CAISEAGSAGELFF | TGTGCCATCAGTGAGGCAGGGTCCGCCGGGGAGCTGTTTTTT | TRBV10-3 | . | few | 14 | TRBJ2-2
CSVCHRADTQYF | TGCAGCGTTTGTCACAGAGCAGATACGCAGTATTTT | TRBV29-1 | . | . | 12 | TRBJ2-3
CASSSGDMTDTQYF | TGTGCCAGCAGTTCCGGGGATATGACAGATACGCAGTATTTT | TRBV12-3/TRBV12-4 | . | . | 14 | TRBJ2-3
CAWRFYMTSGRINEQFF | TGTGCCTGGCGTTTTTACATGACTAGCGGGAGGATCAATGAGCAGTTCTTC | TRBV30 | TRBD2 | few | 17 | TRBJ2-1
CASSLMGAGGYNEQFF | TGTGCCAGCAGCCTCATGGGCGCGGGCGGCTACAATGAGCAGTTCTTC | TRBV27 | . | . | 16 | TRBJ2-1
CAISKAGTENTEAFF | TGTGCCATCAGTAAAGCCGGGACAGAGAACACTGAAGCTTTCTTT | TRBV10-3 | TRBD1 | few | 15 | TRBJ1-1
CASSLAPGSGNTIYF | TGTGCCAGCAGCTTGGCTCCCGGCTCTGGAAACACCATATATTTT | TRBV5-5 | . | few | 15 | TRBJ1-3
CASSEVTGRETEAFF | TGCGCCAGCAGCGAGGTGACAGGTCGGGAGACTGAAGCTTTCTTT | TRBV10-2 | . | . | 15 | TRBJ1-1
CASDSGTRGTEAFF | TGTGCCAGTGATTCGGGGACCCGGGGTACTGAAGCTTTCTTT | TRBV6-2/TRBV6-3 | . | many | 14 | TRBJ1-1
CASSTQGRDEQYF | TGTGCCAGCAGTACCCAGGGTAGGGACGAGCAGTACTTC | TRBV28 | . | few | 13 | TRBJ2-7
CASSPHGLNNEQFF | TGTGCCAGCAGCCCCCACGGTCTAAACAATGAGCAGTTCTTC | TRBV7-3 | . | many | 14 | TRBJ2-1
CASSSTGTKNEQFF | TGTGCCAGCAGCTCAACCGGGACTAAAAATGAGCAGTTCTTC | TRBV7-3 | TRBD2 | . | 14 | TRBJ2-1
CASSSPGRVGSPLHF | TGTGCCAGCAGTTCTCCGGGACGGGTTGGTTCACCCCTCCACTTT | TRBV28 | . | . | 15 | TRBJ1-6
CASSLPGYNSPLHF | TGTGCCAGCAGTTTACCAGGGTATAATTCACCCCTCCACTTT | TRBV27 | . | few | 14 | TRBJ1-6
CASNGEAYEQYF | TGTGCCAGCAACGGGGAAGCCTACGAGCAGTACTTC | TRBV6-1 | . | many | 12 | TRBJ2-7
CASSRDTYTGELFF | TGTGCCAGCAGCCGGGACACCTACACCGGGGAGCTGTTTTTT | TRBV9 | . | . | 14 | TRBJ2-2
CASSEYSPPYEQYF | TGTGCCAGCAGTGAATATAGCCCCCCCTACGAGCAGTACTTC | TRBV6-1 | . | many | 14 | TRBJ2-7
CASSFAGSGGPGELFF | TGTGCCAGCAGCTTCGCGGGGAGCGGGGGCCCCGGGGAGCTGTTTTTT | TRBV7-3 | TRBD2 | . | 16 | TRBJ2-2
CASSVEPSGFEFF | TGTGCCAGCAGCGTAGAGCCTAGCGGATTCGAGTTCTTC | TRBV9 | TRBD2 | few | 13 | TRBJ2-1
CASSLAGTGGSYRNEQFF | TGTGCCAGCAGCTTAGCCGGGACAGGGGGCAGTTACCGGAATGAGCAGTTCTTC | TRBV7-9 | TRBD1 | . | 18 | TRBJ2-1
CASSPLVRGGQSTDTQYF | TGTGCCAGCAGCCCCCTGGTTCGCGGGGGGCAGAGCACAGATACGCAGTATTTT | TRBV4-2 | TRBD2 | . | 18 | TRBJ2-3
CATRGQSGELFF | TGTGCCACCAGGGGACAGTCCGGGGAGCTGTTTTTT | TRBV24-1 | TRBD1 | many | 12 | TRBJ2-2
CSARVWSSEQFF | TGCAGTGCTAGAGTTTGGAGTAGTGAGCAGTTCTTC | TRBV20-1 | . | . | 12 | TRBJ2-1
CATSRAPGYNYEQYF | TGTGCCACCAGCAGAGCCCCAGGGTACAACTACGAGCAGTACTTC | TRBV15 | . | . | 15 | TRBJ2-7
CASSSPQETQYF | TGCGCCAGCAGCTCCCCCCAAGAGACCCAGTACTTC | TRBV5-1 | . | few | 12 | TRBJ2-5
CASSPLGSPHLLLTNYGYTF | TGTGCCAGCAGCCCTCTCGGCAGCCCACACCTTCTCCTCACTAACTATGGCTACACCTTC | TRBV3-1 | . | many | 20 | TRBJ1-2
CSARDYSRGNQPQHF | TGCAGTGCTAGAGATTATTCCCGTGGCAATCAGCCCCAGCATTTT | TRBV20-1 | . | many | 15 | TRBJ1-5
CASTLEGGREQYF | TGTGCCAGCACCCTAGAGGGGGGGCGCGAGCAGTACTTC | TRBV11-1 | . | . | 13 | TRBJ2-7
CSARPGTGNQPQHF | TGCAGTGCCAGACCCGGGACAGGGAATCAGCCCCAGCATTTT | TRBV20-1 | TRBD1 | . | 14 | TRBJ1-5
CASSSDSRRAEAFF | TGCGCCAGCAGCTCGGACTCACGACGGGCTGAAGCTTTCTTT | TRBV5-1 | . | . | 14 | TRBJ1-1
CASSLYLQGGSQDTQYF | TGTGCCAGCAGCTTATACCTCCAAGGCGGGAGCCAGGATACGCAGTATTTT | TRBV7-2 | TRBD2 | few | 17 | TRBJ2-3
CASSLPGREGQETQYF | TGTGCCAGCAGCTTACCGGGACGCGAGGGGCAAGAGACCCAGTACTTC | TRBV5-4 | . | few | 16 | TRBJ2-5
CASSLVPGMSGELFF | TGCGCCAGCAGCTTGGTACCAGGGATGAGCGGGGAGCTGTTTTTT | TRBV5-1 | . | . | 15 | TRBJ2-2
CASSPGLAGTDTQYF | TGCGCCAGCAGCCCGGGACTAGCCGGCACAGATACGCAGTATTTT | TRBV10-1 | TRBD2 | few | 15 | TRBJ2-3
CASKKQGVNTEAFF | TGTGCCAGCAAAAAACAGGGGGTGAACACTGAAGCTTTCTTT | TRBV12-3/TRBV12-4 | TRBD1 | once | 14 | TRBJ1-1
CAWSVRGQGEQYF | TGTGCCTGGAGTGTAAGGGGACAGGGCGAGCAGTACTTC | TRBV30 | TRBD1 | few | 13 | TRBJ2-7
CSVVSNGIYNEQFF | TGCAGCGTTGTGAGTAACGGGATCTACAATGAGCAGTTCTTC | TRBV29-1 | . | few | 14 | TRBJ2-1
CSASGGPNTGELFF | TGCAGTGCTAGCGGGGGGCCGAACACCGGGGAGCTGTTTTTT | TRBV20-1 | . | few | 14 | TRBJ2-2
CASRERSQYTEAFF | TGTGCCAGCAGAGAGCGTTCCCAATACACTGAAGCTTTCTTT | TRBV12-3/TRBV12-4 | . | few | 14 | TRBJ1-1
CASSQGYNGYTF | TGTGCCAGCAGCCAGGGGTACAATGGCTACACCTTC | TRBV3-1 | . | many | 12 | TRBJ1-2